Each of the 18 T cell receptor beta chains below was sequenced from the same sample in a study of T cell responses to AZD1222 COVID-19 vaccine (dated by TCRdb to the early 2020s). This specimen's time point label, per the study, means: baseline before first vaccination. Receptors were amplified or captured by the immunoSEQ multiplex PCR assay. The table comes from immuneACCESS by way of TCRdb, which keeps in-frame sequences with V and J called. Part of the clones is missing from these tables; in studies checked, under half for an unresolved V gene and the rest for unknown reasons. The sample data list 100,000 or so clones, and roughly 83% of these were observed just once. In total, the top ten clones hold about a sixth of the sample. Sequences were derived from peripheral blood, sampled on day 0 of AZD1222 vaccination. These receptors came from an adult in good health.

The rearrangement joins TRBV5-4 to TRBJ1-1, with D possibly matching TRBD1 (5 bases). Germline V gives CDR1 SGHNT, CDR2 YYREEE (reference sequence). Trimming removed 4 bases at V and 1 base at J, with 11 bases between. This CDR3 contains 14 residues. CDR3 loop: CASSAGGGNTEAFF. In DNA form, the CDR3 reads TGTGCCAGCAGCGCGGGCGGGGGGAACACTGAAGCTTTCTTT.

The rearrangement links TRBV3-1 (or the pseudogene TRBV3-2) to TRBJ2-1; a possible D gene is TRBD2 (5 bases). Germline CDR1 LGHDT, CDR2 YNNKEL (reference sequence). The CDR3 has 14 residues. V was pared by 0 bases and J by 11 bases, with 14 bases between. CDR3 residues: CASSQDPLRDKQFF. DNA for the CDR3: TGTGCCAGCAGCCAAGATCCACTTCGGGATAAGCAGTTCTTC.

The chain is built from TRBV9 and TRBJ1-3; the D gene is possibly TRBD1 (6 bases). CDR3 size: 14 residues. Trimming cost V 4 bases and J 0 bases, with 8 bases left between them. The V gene's germline CDR1 is SGDLS and CDR2 YYNGEE. Here the CDR3 DNA reads TGTGCCAGCAGCTCACAGGGCTCTGGAAACACCATATATTTT. It yields the protein CASSSQGSGNTIYF.

This clone was counted a single time. The chain uses TRBV21-1 and TRBJ1-2. TRBV21-1 is a recognized pseudogene. The CDR3 loop spans 18 amino acids. The DNA for the CDR3 is TGTGCCAGCAGCAAATGGTCCGGGACTGCGGCGTGCTGCTATGGCTACACCTTC. Protein product: CASSKWSGTAACCYGYTF.

This sequence joins TRBV13 and TRBJ2-3; the D gene is possibly TRBD1 (6 bases). CDR1 and CDR2 (germline): PRHDT, FYEKMQ (reference sequence). This CDR3 spans 15 amino acids. Trimming cost V 6 bases and J 3 bases, with 16 bases left between them. For the CDR3, the DNA is TGTGCCAGCAGGTGGGGGCGGACGGGGACAGATACGCAGTATTTT. Its protein product is CASRWGRTGTDTQYF.

Written as DNA, the CDR3 is TGCGCCAGCAGCCAAGAATGGGGCCGGGCCCCCGTCGTC. It encodes CASSQEWGRAPVV. This chain uses TRBV4-1 with TRBJ2-7, with D possibly being TRBD1 (5 bases). This CDR3 region has 13 residues. Germline V lookup: CDR1 MGHRA, CDR2 YSYEKL.

The DNA of the CDR3 is TGTGCCAGCGGGGGAGGCTACCAAGAGACCCAGTACTTC. Translation gives CASGGGYQETQYF. V gene TRBV28 combines with J gene TRBJ2-5, with D possibly TRBD2 on 6 matching bases. In germline, CDR1 is MDHEN, CDR2 SYDVKM. The V and J ends lost 8 bases and 0 bases respectively, with 10 bases between them. The CDR3 is 13 amino acids.

The chain is built from TRBV10-1 and TRBJ2-2; D may match TRBD1 or TRBD2 (5 bases each). CDR3 length: 15 amino acids. Germline CDR1 reads WNHNN; CDR2 reads SYGVQD (reference sequence). Trimming shortened V by 2 bases and J by 9 bases, and 16 bases separated the two germline ends. CDR3 nucleotide sequence: TGCGCCAGCAGTGAGAGTAGAGGGGTCTTCAGGGAGCTGTTTTTT. Amino acids: CASSESRGVFRELFF.

The chain joins TRBV4-3 to TRBJ2-1; TRBD2 matches 12 bases. Trimming at V came to 2 bases and at J to 8 bases, leaving 7 bases not matched to a gene. The CDR3 is made up of 16 amino acids. The germline CDR1 and CDR2 sequences are LGHNA and YSLEER. The CDR3 region has the DNA TGCGCCAGCAGCCAATCGAAGACTAGCGGGAGCTATGAGCAGTTCTTC. Amino acid sequence: CASSQSKTSGSYEQFF.

This chain joins TRBV28 and TRBJ2-7; the D is unclear. Germline CDR1 is MDHEN and CDR2 is SYDVKM. The CDR3 sequence is 13 residues long. The V gene lost 2 bases and the J gene lost 3 bases, with 8 bases spanning the gap. The DNA of the CDR3 is TGTGCCAGCAGTTTAGGGCACAGCTACGAGCAGTACTTC. This encodes CASSLGHSYEQYF.

The chain links TRBV5-6 to TRBJ2-1, with D unclear. Trimming shortened V by 0 bases and J by 3 bases, and 10 bases separated the two germline ends. Germline assignment: CDR1 SGHDT and CDR2 YYEEEE. The CDR3 runs to 15 residues. The DNA for the CDR3 is TGTGCCAGCAGCTTGGTCTCGATAGTCTACAATGAGCAGTTCTTC. It codes for CASSLVSIVYNEQFF.

J is TRBJ1-2 and V is TRBV27; D not certain. The CDR3 consists of 14 residues. Between the trimmed V and J ends, which lost 2 bases and 5 bases, there was a span of 12 bases. In germline, CDR1 is MNHEY, CDR2 SMNVEV (reference sequence). The CDR3 spells CASSLRPARYGYTF. CDR3 nucleotides: TGTGCCAGCAGTTTACGCCCAGCGCGGTATGGCTACACCTTC.

The chain recombines TRBV28 with TRBJ2-2; 8 bases agree with TRBD2. Trimming removed 3 bases from V and 7 bases from J; junction bases left unmatched: 7. The CDR3 runs to 15 residues. The germline CDR1 and CDR2 sequences are MDHEN and SYDVKM. The CDR3 DNA reads TGTGCCAGCAGTTTTCGAGCGGGGGCAAGCGGGGAGCTGTTTTTT. It yields the protein CASSFRAGASGELFF.

J is TRBJ1-5 and V is TRBV6-5; a possible D gene is TRBD1 (5 bases). This CDR3 spans 14 amino acids. V lost 0 bases, J lost 2 bases, and 5 bases lay in between. Germline V gives CDR1 MNHEY, CDR2 SVGAGI. CDR3 sequence reads: CASSYSGGNQPQHF. The CDR3 nucleotides read TGTGCCAGCAGTTACTCAGGGGGCAATCAGCCCCAGCATTTT.

The chain combines TRBV28 with TRBJ1-5; D gene uncertain. V was clipped by 6 bases and J by 0 bases, with 12 bases between them. The CDR3 covers 15 residues. Germline assignment: CDR1 MDHEN and CDR2 SYDVKM. CDR3 sequence: CASSLHGRSNQPQHF. The DNA for the CDR3 is TGTGCCAGCAGCCTCCACGGACGTAGCAATCAGCCCCAGCATTTT.

The rearrangement links TRBV27 to TRBJ1-2; D uncertain. The CDR3 consists of 14 residues. The germline gives CDR1 MNHEY, CDR2 SMNVEV (reference sequence). The V end lost 0 bases, the J end lost 5 bases, and 10 bases lay between the germline ends. CDR3 DNA: TGTGCCAGCAGTTTATCGAGGGAGAGTTATGGCTACACCTTC. Protein product: CASSLSRESYGYTF.

CDR3 nucleotides: TGTGCCAGTAGAGCTCCCGGGACTAGGGAGGAAAAACTGTTTTTT. Translated: CASRAPGTREEKLFF. The V and J genes are TRBV19 and TRBJ1-4; possible D gene TRBD1, 5 bases. The CDR3 consists of 15 residues. V was trimmed by 6 bases and J by 8 bases, leaving 19 bases between them. Germline-derived CDR1 and CDR2 are LNHDA and SQIVND (reference sequence).

The chain is built from TRBV5-1 and TRBJ2-1, with TRBD1 matching 8 bases. CDR3 length: 14 amino acids. Germline V gene sequence: CDR1 SGHRS, CDR2 YFSETQ. V shed 6 bases and J 6 bases; nucleotides not matched to a gene: 8. Written as DNA, the CDR3 is TGCGCCAGCATCGGACAGGGAATCGGCAATGAGCAGTTCTTC. Its protein is CASIGQGIGNEQFF.